These T cell receptor beta chains were read from a single sample in a study of CXCR3-negative and CXCR3-positive naive CD8 T cells. TCRdb derives one entry per CDR3 protein from the 5' RACE reads, leaving out DNA. The table for this sample gives roughly 100,000 distinct CDR3 sequences. The sequenced material came from naive CXCR3+ CD8+ T cells from blood. These TCRs come from a human donor in good health. Some clones in this sample may be carry-over from other donors' samples. CDR3s include the opening cysteine and the closing phenylalanine or tryptophan.

j_call v_call cdr3_aa
TRBJ2-1 TRBV5-1 CASSLGGDYNEQFF
TRBJ2-7 TRBV20-1 CSASDPPEQYF
TRBJ2-7 TRBV20-1 CSARDMVQADEQYF
TRBJ2-1 TRBV20-1 CSARDRTSGGIHEQFF
TRBJ1-1 TRBV6-2/TRBV6-3 CASSLGVSTEAFF
TRBJ2-1 TRBV4-3 CASSQAVAVNEQFF
TRBJ2-1 TRBV13 CASREGSYNEQFF
TRBJ1-1 TRBV7-9 CASSSVRGGEAEAFF
TRBJ1-1 TRBV11-2 CASSQPTVNTEAFF
TRBJ2-1 TRBV6-5 CASSFGQFPYNEQFF
TRBJ1-2 TRBV21-1 CASSKPRQGRNGYTF
TRBJ1-3 TRBV20-1 CSALLLRDSGNTIYF
TRBJ2-3 TRBV12-3/TRBV12-4 CASSPTGWPSDTQYF
TRBJ1-1 TRBV27 CASSFGGPGTEAFF
TRBJ1-1 TRBV7-9 CASSLGGTSSEAFF
TRBJ1-1 TRBV15 CATSEYRGGTEAFF
TRBJ2-7 TRBV5-5 CASRPGQGSYEQYF
TRBJ2-1 TRBV9 CASSPRASGVGNEQFF
TRBJ1-2 TRBV6-4 CASSPGFLPPYGYTF
TRBJ2-3 TRBV27 CASSLSLPSGGTDTQYF
TRBJ1-1 TRBV12-3/TRBV12-4 CASSPGTSAKAFF
TRBJ2-2 TRBV11-2 CASSLNYRTGELFF
TRBJ2-1 TRBV4-2 CASSPSRGRVYHNEQFF
TRBJ2-7 TRBV4-1 CASSQLAGGPDEQYF
TRBJ2-1 TRBV7-6 CASSLSAGGPLYNEQLF